Below, 2 T cell receptor beta chains from the same sample are listed, as sequenced in a study of T cell responses to AZD1222 COVID-19 vaccine. Method: immunoSEQ multiplex PCR; TCRdb's copy keeps in-frame clones and lacks some. The top ten hold 4% to 5.5% of the sample, which has some 170,000 clones, around 89% seen once. The specimen comprised peripheral blood, sampled 28 days after the second AZD1222 dose. These receptors came from an adult who received the AZD1222 COVID-19 vaccine.

This clone was seen only a few times. V gene TRBV19 combines with J gene TRBJ1-5; unclear D gene. Germline loops: CDR1 LNHDA, CDR2 SQIVND (reference sequence). V lost 7 bases and J lost 2, with 12 bases in between. The CDR3 totals 14 residues. This chain's CDR3 is CASTIVWGNQPQHF. The CDR3 coding sequence is TGTGCCAGTACCATAGTCTGGGGCAATCAGCCCCAGCATTTT.

In its sample, this clone was seen once. J is TRBJ2-1 and V is TRBV5-4; D remains ambiguous. Germline CDR1 SGHNT, CDR2 YYREEE (reference sequence). Trimming removed 2 bases from V and 2 bases from J, with 5 bases in between. This CDR3 contains 13 residues. Here the CDR3 DNA reads TGTGCCAGCAGCTTTGTAGCCTACAATGAGCAGTTCTTC. Translated, it gives CASSFVAYNEQFF.